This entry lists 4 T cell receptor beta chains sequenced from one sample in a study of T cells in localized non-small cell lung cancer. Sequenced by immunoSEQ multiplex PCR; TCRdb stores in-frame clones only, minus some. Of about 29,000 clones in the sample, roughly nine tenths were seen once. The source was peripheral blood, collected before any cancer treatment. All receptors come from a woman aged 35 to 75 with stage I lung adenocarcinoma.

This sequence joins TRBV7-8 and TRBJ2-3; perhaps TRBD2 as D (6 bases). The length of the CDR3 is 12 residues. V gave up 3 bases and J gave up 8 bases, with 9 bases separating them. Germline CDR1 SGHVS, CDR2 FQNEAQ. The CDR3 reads CASSLDGGTQYF. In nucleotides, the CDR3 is TGTGCCAGCAGCTTGGACGGGGGTACGCAGTATTTT.

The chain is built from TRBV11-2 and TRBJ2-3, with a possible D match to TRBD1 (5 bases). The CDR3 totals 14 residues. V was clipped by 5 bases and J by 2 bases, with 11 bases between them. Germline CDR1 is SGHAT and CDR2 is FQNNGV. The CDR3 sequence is CASSHRQYTDTQYF. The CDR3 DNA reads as TGTGCCAGCAGCCATAGACAGTACACAGATACGCAGTATTTT.

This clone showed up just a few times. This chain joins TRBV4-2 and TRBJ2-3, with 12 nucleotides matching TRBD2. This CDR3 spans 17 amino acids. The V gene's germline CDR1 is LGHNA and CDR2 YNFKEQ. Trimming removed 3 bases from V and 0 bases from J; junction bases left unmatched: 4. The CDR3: CASSQGLAGSSTDTQYF. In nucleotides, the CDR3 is TGTGCCAGCAGCCAGGGACTAGCGGGCAGTAGCACAGATACGCAGTATTTT.

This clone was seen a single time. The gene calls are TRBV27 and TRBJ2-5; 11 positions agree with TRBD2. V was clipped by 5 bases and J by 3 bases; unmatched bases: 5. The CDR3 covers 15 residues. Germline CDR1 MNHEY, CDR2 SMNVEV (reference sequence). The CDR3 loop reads CASSPETSGKETQYF. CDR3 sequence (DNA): TGTGCCAGCAGTCCCGAGACTAGCGGGAAAGAGACCCAGTACTTC.